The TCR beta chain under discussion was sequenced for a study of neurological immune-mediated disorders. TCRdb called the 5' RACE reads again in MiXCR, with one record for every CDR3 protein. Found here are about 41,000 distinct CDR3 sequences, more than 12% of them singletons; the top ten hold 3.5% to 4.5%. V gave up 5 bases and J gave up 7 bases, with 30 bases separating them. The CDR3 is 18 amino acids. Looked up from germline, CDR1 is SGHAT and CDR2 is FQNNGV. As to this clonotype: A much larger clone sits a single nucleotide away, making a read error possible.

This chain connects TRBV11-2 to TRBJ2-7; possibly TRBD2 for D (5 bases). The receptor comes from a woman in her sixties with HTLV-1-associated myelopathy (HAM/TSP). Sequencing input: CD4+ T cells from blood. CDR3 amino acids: CASSTFRQVLPSTREQYF. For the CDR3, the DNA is TGTGCCAGCAGCACCTTCCGGCAGGTCCTACCTTCTACTAGGGAGCAGTACTTC. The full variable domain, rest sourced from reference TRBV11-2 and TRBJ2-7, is EAGVAQSPRYKIIEKRQSVAFWCNPISGHATLYWYQQILGQGPKLLIQFQNNGVVDDSQLPKDRFSAERLKGVDSTLKIQPAKLEDSAVYLCASSTFRQVLPSTREQYFGPGTRLTVT.